This T cell receptor beta chain was captured in a study of T-cell reconstitution after alpha-beta-depleted transplantation in children. Whole-study findings and limits: In patients about two months after transplant, alpha-beta T cells reportedly arose from several hundred expanded graft clones.

The TCRbeta library incorporated unique molecular identifiers. TCRdb re-derived calls from the PCR reads in MiXCR, one entry per CDR3 protein. The table records hundreds of thousands of distinct CDR3 sequences, 23% of them present only once. In regard to this clonotype: What it recognizes is unknown.

The sequencing used PBMCs, mostly from graft donor cells, collected 360 days after TCRalphabeta/CD19-depleted stem cell transplant. The sequence was collected from a boy under two years old who had a stem cell transplant for acute myeloid leukemia, so the T cells may come from the graft donor.

The CDR3 sequence is CASRQGRGYGYTF. In DNA, the CDR3 is TGTGCCAGCAGGCAGGGGCGAGGCTATGGCTACACCTTC. This rearrangement joins TRBV27 to TRBJ1-2; D perhaps matches TRBD1 (6 bases). CDR3 size: 13 residues. Per the germline V gene, CDR1 is MNHEY and CDR2 is SMNVEV (reference sequence). V was trimmed by 6 bases and J by 4 bases, leaving 12 bases between them.